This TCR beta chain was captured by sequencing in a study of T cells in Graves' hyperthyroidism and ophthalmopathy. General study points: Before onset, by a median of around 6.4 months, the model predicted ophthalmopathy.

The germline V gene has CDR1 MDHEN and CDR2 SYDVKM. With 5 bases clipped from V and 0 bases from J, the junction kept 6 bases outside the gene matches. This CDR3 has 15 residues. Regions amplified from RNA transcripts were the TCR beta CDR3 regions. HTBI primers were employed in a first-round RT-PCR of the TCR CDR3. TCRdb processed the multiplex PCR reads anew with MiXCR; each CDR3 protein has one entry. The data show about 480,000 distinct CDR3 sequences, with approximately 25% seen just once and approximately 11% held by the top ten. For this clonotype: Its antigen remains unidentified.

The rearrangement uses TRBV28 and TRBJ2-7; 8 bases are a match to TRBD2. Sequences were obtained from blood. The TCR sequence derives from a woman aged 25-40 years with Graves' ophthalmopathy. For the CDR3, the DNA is TGTGCCAGCAGTACCAGACTAGCGCACTCCTACGAGCAGTACTTC. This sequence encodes CASSTRLAHSYEQYF.